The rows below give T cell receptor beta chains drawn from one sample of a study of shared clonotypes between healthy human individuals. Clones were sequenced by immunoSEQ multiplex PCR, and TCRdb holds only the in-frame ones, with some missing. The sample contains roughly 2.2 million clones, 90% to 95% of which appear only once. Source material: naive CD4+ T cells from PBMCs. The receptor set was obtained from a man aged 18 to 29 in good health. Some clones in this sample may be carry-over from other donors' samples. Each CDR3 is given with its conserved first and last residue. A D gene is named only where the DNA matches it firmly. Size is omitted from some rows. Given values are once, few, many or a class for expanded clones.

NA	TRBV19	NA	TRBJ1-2	CASSKGKDYGYTF	TGTGCCAGTAGCAAGGGGAAGGACTATGGCTACACCTTC
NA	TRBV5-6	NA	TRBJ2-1	CASSTGPSTQFF	TGTGCCAGCAGCACCGGCCCCTCTACCCAGTTCTTC
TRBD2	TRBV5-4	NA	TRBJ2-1	CASSLRLAGGNEQFF	TGTGCCAGCAGCTTAAGACTAGCGGGAGGGAATGAGCAGTTCTTC
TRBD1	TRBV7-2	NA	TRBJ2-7	CASSLVGTGLGEQYF	TGTGCCAGCAGCTTAGTGGGGACAGGGCTTGGCGAGCAGTACTTC
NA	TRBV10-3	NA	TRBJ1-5	CAISEYQVGDSNQPQHF	TGTGCCATCAGTGAGTACCAGGTGGGGGATAGCAATCAGCCCCAGCATTTT
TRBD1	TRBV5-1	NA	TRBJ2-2	CASSSTPGTGGSGELFF	TGCGCCAGCAGCAGCACCCCCGGGACAGGGGGCTCCGGGGAGCTGTTTTTT
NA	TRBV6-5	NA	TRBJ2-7	CASSYLGTTGEQYF	TGTGCCAGCAGTTACTTAGGAACAACGGGCGAGCAGTACTTC
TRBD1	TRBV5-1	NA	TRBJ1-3	CASSLAGQAGNTIYF	TGCGCCAGCAGCTTGGCGGGACAGGCTGGAAACACCATATATTTT
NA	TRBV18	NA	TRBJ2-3	CASSLYPQASTDTQYF	TGTGCCAGCTCACTCTACCCGCAGGCTAGCACAGATACGCAGTATTTT
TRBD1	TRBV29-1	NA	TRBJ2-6	CSAETGGAFSGANVLTF	TGCAGCGCGGAGACAGGGGGAGCTTTTTCTGGGGCCAACGTCCTGACTTTC
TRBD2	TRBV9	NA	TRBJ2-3	CASSVEPSGDGDTQYF	TGTGCCAGCAGCGTAGAGCCTAGCGGGGATGGAGATACGCAGTATTTT
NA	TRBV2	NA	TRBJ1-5	CASSPVVGNQPQHF	TGTGCCAGCAGTCCAGTCGTCGGCAATCAGCCCCAGCATTTT
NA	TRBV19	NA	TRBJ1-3	CASSTPTPGPTIYF	TGTGCCAGTAGTACACCCACGCCGGGTCCCACCATATATTTT
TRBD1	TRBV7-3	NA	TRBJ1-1	CASSQYGGQGMAEAFF	TGTGCCAGCAGCCAGTATGGAGGACAGGGAATGGCTGAAGCTTTCTTT
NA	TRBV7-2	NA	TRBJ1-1	CASSFLGLTEAFF	TGTGCCAGCAGCTTTCTTGGGCTAACTGAAGCTTTCTTT
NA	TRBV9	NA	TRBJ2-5	CASSPRTRRETQYF	TGTGCCAGCAGCCCCCGGACCCGACGGGAGACCCAGTACTTC
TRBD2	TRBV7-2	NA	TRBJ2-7	CASSLGLAGGEQYF	TGTGCCAGCAGCCTGGGACTAGCGGGAGGCGAGCAGTACTTC
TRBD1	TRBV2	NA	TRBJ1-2	CASSVGPGGAYGYTF	TGTGCCAGCAGTGTAGGGCCAGGGGGTGCCTATGGCTACACCTTC
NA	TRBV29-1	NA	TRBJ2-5	CSVVGREETQYF	TGCAGCGTTGTAGGCAGAGAAGAGACCCAGTACTTC
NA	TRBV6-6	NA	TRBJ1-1	CASSYSGRTTEAFF	TGTGCCAGCAGTTACTCGGGGCGTACCACTGAAGCTTTCTTT
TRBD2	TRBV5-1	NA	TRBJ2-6	CASSPSPGGAGANVLTF	TGCGCCAGCAGCCCATCCCCGGGGGGAGCTGGGGCCAACGTCCTGACTTTC
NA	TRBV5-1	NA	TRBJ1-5	CASSWDGSNQPQHF	TGCGCCAGCAGCTGGGACGGTTCCAATCAGCCCCAGCATTTT
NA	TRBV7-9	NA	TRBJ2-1	CASSLARLSSYNEQFF	TGTGCCAGCAGCTTAGCGAGGCTAAGCTCCTACAATGAGCAGTTCTTC
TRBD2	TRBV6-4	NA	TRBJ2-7	CASRASGRGPYEQYF	TGTGCCAGCAGGGCTAGCGGGAGGGGTCCCTACGAGCAGTACTTC
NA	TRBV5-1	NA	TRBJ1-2	CASSLSGTLNYGYTF	TGCGCCAGCAGCCTCTCCGGGACACTTAACTATGGCTACACCTTC
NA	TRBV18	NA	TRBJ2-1	CASSLRGGNEQFF	TGTGCCAGCTCACTGAGGGGGGGGAATGAGCAGTTCTTC
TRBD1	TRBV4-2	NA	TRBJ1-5	CASSPQGVGNNQPQHF	TGTGCCAGCAGCCCCCAGGGGGTAGGTAACAATCAGCCCCAGCATTTT
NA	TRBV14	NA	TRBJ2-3	CASSQGSPNTQYF	TGTGCCAGCAGCCAGGGATCGCCCAATACGCAGTATTTT
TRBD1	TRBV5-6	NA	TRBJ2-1	CASSIGTDNEQFF	TGTGCCAGCAGCATTGGGACAGACAATGAGCAGTTCTTC
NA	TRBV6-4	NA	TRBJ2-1	CASSDSKRGNEQFF	TGTGCCAGCAGTGACTCGAAAAGGGGGAATGAGCAGTTCTTC
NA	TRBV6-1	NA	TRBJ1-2	CASSEVNDKLYGYTF	TGTGCCAGCAGTGAAGTGAATGACAAATTATATGGCTACACCTTC
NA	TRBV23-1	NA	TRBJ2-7	CASSQSPRYEQYF	TGCGCCAGCAGTCAATCTCCACGTTACGAGCAGTACTTC
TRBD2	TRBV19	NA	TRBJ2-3	CASSTAGTSGSTDTQYF	TGTGCCAGTAGTACCGCTGGGACTAGCGGATCCACAGATACGCAGTATTTT
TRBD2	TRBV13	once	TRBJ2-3	CASSESRTSGSFWGTDTQYF	TGTGCCAGCAGCGAAAGTCGGACTAGCGGGAGTTTTTGGGGCACAGATACGCAGTATTTT
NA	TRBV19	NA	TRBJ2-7	CASSLRGRNYEQYF	TGTGCCAGTAGTTTAAGGGGGAGGAACTACGAGCAGTACTTC
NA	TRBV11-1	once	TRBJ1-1	CASSLRPTNTEAFF	TGTGCCAGCAGCCTCCGTCCAACGAACACTGAAGCTTTCTTT
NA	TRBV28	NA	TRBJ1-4	CASRSIGVSEKLFF	TGTGCCAGCCGGTCGATCGGGGTTTCCGAAAAACTGTTTTTT
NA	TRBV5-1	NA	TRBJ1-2	CASSVEGGYGYTF	TGCGCCAGCAGCGTGGAAGGGGGCTATGGCTACACCTTC
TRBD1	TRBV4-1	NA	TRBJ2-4	CASSQGHRGDIQYF	TGCGCCAGCAGCCAAGGACACAGGGGGGACATTCAGTACTTC
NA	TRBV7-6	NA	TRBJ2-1	CASSLVSMDYVNEQFF	TGTGCCAGCAGCTTAGTATCGATGGACTACGTCAATGAGCAGTTCTTC
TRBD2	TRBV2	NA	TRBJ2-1	CASSETLGLGTSGNEQFF	TGTGCCAGCAGTGAAACCCTCGGATTGGGGACTAGTGGGAATGAGCAGTTCTTC
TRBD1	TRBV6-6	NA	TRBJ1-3	CASSSATGTPGNTIYF	TGTGCCAGCAGCTCGGCGACAGGGACCCCTGGAAACACCATATATTTT
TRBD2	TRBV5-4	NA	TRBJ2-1	CASSLEASGRGDEQFF	TGTGCCAGCAGCTTGGAGGCTAGCGGGAGGGGAGATGAGCAGTTCTTC
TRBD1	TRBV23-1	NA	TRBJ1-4	CASRGSGTDAGTNEKLFF	TGCGCCAGCAGGGGATCCGGGACAGACGCAGGAACTAATGAAAAACTGTTTTTT
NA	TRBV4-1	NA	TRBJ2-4	CASSSVLAKNIQYF	TGCGCCAGCAGCAGCGTATTAGCCAAAAACATTCAGTACTTC
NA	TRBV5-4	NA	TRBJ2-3	CASSFQTRLADTQYF	TGTGCCAGCAGCTTTCAGACTAGGTTAGCAGATACGCAGTATTTT
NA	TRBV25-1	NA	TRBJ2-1	CASLGMSPETYNEQFF	TGTGCCAGCTTAGGGATGTCGCCGGAGACCTACAATGAGCAGTTCTTC
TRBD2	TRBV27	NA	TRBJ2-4	CASSLTSGSRNIQYF	TGTGCCAGCAGTCTGACTAGCGGGAGCAGAAACATTCAGTACTTC
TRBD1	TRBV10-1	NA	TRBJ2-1	CASLRGLPHNEQFF	TGCGCCAGTCTGAGGGGGCTCCCTCACAATGAGCAGTTCTTC
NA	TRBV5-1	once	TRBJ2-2	CASSSAAAAHTGELFF	TGCGCCAGCAGCTCCGCTGCGGCGGCCCACACCGGGGAGCTGTTTTTT
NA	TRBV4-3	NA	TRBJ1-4	CASSQEAVTNEKLFF	TGCGCCAGCAGCCAAGAGGCGGTAACTAATGAAAAACTGTTTTTT
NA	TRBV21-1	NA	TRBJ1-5	CASSKGAGGLNQPQHF	TGTGCCAGCAGCAAAGGGGCAGGGGGCCTCAATCAGCCCCAGCATTTT